This TCR beta chain derives from a study of T cell responses to AZD1222 COVID-19 vaccine. Study-level background: Second-dose schedules of about 4 or about 12 weeks were combined. Regarding the study as a whole: Regions 160-218 and 743-854 dominated among vaccine-associated CD4 TCRs spanning spike.

Details on this clone: The antigen remains unidentified.

This CDR3 spans 14 amino acids. V trimming: 4 bases; J trimming: 4 bases; junction bases outside the gene matches: 4. The germline gives CDR1 LNHDA, CDR2 SQIVND (reference sequence). Data came from immunoSEQ multiplex PCR; TCRdb stores just in-frame clones and leaves some out. There are about 66,000 clones in the sample; about 90% occur only once, and approximately 15% lies in the top ten. The rearrangement uses TRBV19 and TRBJ1-5, with TRBD1 identical over 7 bases. The TCR originated in an adult in good health. The specimen comprised peripheral blood, sampled on day 0 of AZD1222 vaccination. The CDR3 spells CASSKMTGNQPQHF. The CDR3 region has the DNA TGTGCCAGTAGTAAGATGACAGGGAATCAGCCCCAGCATTTT.